There are a few counts of the clone carrying this TCR beta chain. What it recognizes is unknown. The entry originates in a study of cytomegalovirus exposure and HLA in healthy donors. Study-wide points: At a 0.05 false discovery rate, a later analysis found 16,951 TCR beta sequences to be associated with HLA alleles. Previously analyzed data showed that most TCR beta V segments were productive at a frequency of about 87% or about 30%.

A multiplex PCR was run with 60 Vbeta primers and 13 Jbeta primers. The assay was immunoSEQ multiplex PCR, and TCRdb's table has in-frame clones only and misses some. The table lists about 140,000 clones, about three quarters of them singletons, with 3.5% to 5% in the top ten. This TCR was sampled from a man aged 18 to 29 in good health and CMV-seronegative. The sample comprised PBMCs.

The CDR3 DNA reads TGTGCCAGCACGGGACTAACTATGGACACCATATATTTT. Translated: CASTGLTMDTIYF. V is TRBV19 and J is TRBJ1-3; TRBD1 might be the D (5 bases). V was clipped by 9 bases and J by 8 bases, with 17 bases between them. CDR1 is LNHDA and CDR2 is SQIVND in the germline V gene (reference sequence). The CDR3 consists of 13 residues.